The clone carrying this TCR beta chain was seen once. Its target is unknown. The source of the sample is a study of T cell responses to AZD1222 COVID-19 vaccine. Trimming removed 2 bases at V and 4 bases at J, with 9 bases between. Germline V gene sequence: CDR1 SNHLY, CDR2 FYNNEI. CDR3 length: 14 amino acids. Profiled with immunoSEQ multiplex PCR; TCRdb holds only in-frame clones, not every one. The table lists around 100,000 clones, approximately 90% of them singletons. Study findings and constraints: CD4 TCRs linked to vaccination spanned spike, dominating at 160-218 and 743-854.

The source of this sequence is an adult in good health. This specimen consisted of peripheral blood, obtained on day 0 of AZD1222 vaccination. The chain recombines TRBV2 with TRBJ1-3; D remains ambiguous. This CDR3 is CASSESTGGNTIYF. CDR3 sequence (DNA): TGTGCCAGCAGTGAATCCACGGGGGGAAACACCATATATTTT.